The clone carrying this TCR beta chain has more than one count but fewer than ten. Sequencing used immunoSEQ multiplex PCR; TCRdb keeps in-frame clones, though not all of them. The sample consists of some 130,000 clones, about three quarters of them appearing once. This sample is part of a study of blood T cell repertoires in COVID-19. The CDR3 consists of 16 residues. CDR1 is SGHNT and CDR2 is YYREEE in the germline V gene (reference sequence). The trim removed 4 bases at V and 2 bases at J, leaving 8 bases unmatched. Sequenced material: peripheral blood. The sequence was obtained from a man at least 80 years old with acute or convalescent COVID-19. The chain links TRBV5-4 to TRBJ2-3; 9 bases are a match to TRBD1. For the CDR3, the DNA is TGTGCCAGCAGCAGGGGACAGGGAACACACACAGATACGCAGTATTTT. Amino acids: CASSRGQGTHTDTQYF.